Here is one T cell receptor (beta chain) with its context. The PCR made use of 60 Vbeta and 13 Jbeta primers. Sequencing used immunoSEQ multiplex PCR; TCRdb keeps in-frame clones, though not all of them. The sample yields 150,000 to 200,000 clones, approximately 81% seen once. The V gene's germline CDR1 is SGHTA and CDR2 FQGNSA. This CDR3 spans 14 amino acids. Trimming removed 6 bases from V and 7 bases from J; junction bases left unmatched: 6. The source of the sample is a study of cytomegalovirus exposure and HLA in healthy donors. This chain links TRBV7-2 with TRBJ1-6, with 7 bases identical to TRBD1. Sequenced input: PBMCs. The TCR comes from a woman aged 50 to 65 in good health and CMV-seronegative. In DNA form, the CDR3 reads TGTGCCAGCAGGGGGGGACAGATAAATTCACCCCTCCACTTT. Protein sequence: CASRGGQINSPLHF.